What follows are 14 T cell receptor beta chains derived from one specimen sequenced in a study of Graves' ophthalmopathy and Graves' hyperthyroidism (dated by TCRdb to 2016 to 2019). The sequencing machine was an Illumina HiSeq 2000. TCR beta CDR3 regions were amplified from RNA transcripts for repertoire sequencing. HTBI primers and the Qiagen OneStep RT-PCR kit were used in a first-round RT-PCR, which was followed by a second-round multiplex PCR, size selection and purification. TCRdb applied fastp at Q25 and MiXCR to the public reads, then kept only in-frame beta chains. One record per CDR3 amino acid sequence lists the most common genes and DNA. A total of around 660,000 distinct CDR3 sequences appear in this sample, under 50% of them only once. The ten largest clones capture over 2.5% of the sample. The sample comprised peripheral blood. The receptor set was obtained from an adult man with Graves' ophthalmopathy.

The chain has TRBV7-9 and TRBJ1-1; a possible D gene is TRBD1 (5 bases). The CDR3 length is 14 residues. Trimming left V 5 bases short and J 7 bases short, with 17 bases between. Germline CDR1 SEHNR, CDR2 FQNEAQ (reference sequence). The DNA for the CDR3 is TGTGCCAGCAGCGCCTGGGGGGGGAAGGATGAAGCTTTCTTT. It specifies CASSAWGGKDEAFF.

V and J are TRBV6-2 or TRBV6-3 and TRBJ2-7; D is possibly TRBD2 (6 bases). Germline V gives CDR1 MNHEY, CDR2 SVGEGT. The CDR3 spans 15 residues. Trimming removed 7 bases at V and 4 bases at J, with 20 bases between. The CDR3 DNA sequence: TGTGCCAGCACCCACGGTAGCGGAGGGCGGTACGAGCAGTACTTC. Translated, it gives CASTHGSGGRYEQYF.

The V call is TRBV7-9, the J call TRBJ2-7; D is uncertain. In germline, CDR1 is SEHNR, CDR2 FQNEAQ (reference sequence). The CDR3 is 14 residues long. With 6 bases removed from V and 0 bases from J, the gap between germline ends came to 12 bases. The CDR3 loop reads CASSYRAFSYEQYF. The CDR3 DNA follows: TGTGCCAGCAGTTATCGGGCCTTCTCCTACGAGCAGTACTTC.

At least ten counts were recorded for this clonotype. V and J are TRBV7-3 and TRBJ2-5; TRBD1 matches at 8 bases. This CDR3 comprises 14 residues. The germline V gene encodes CDR1 SGHTA and CDR2 FQGTGA. V lost 5 bases to trimming and J lost 5 bases; unmatched junction nucleotides: 7. CDR3 nucleotides: TGTGCCAGCAGCCCGGGACAGGCCACCGAGACCCAGTACTTC. Protein: CASSPGQATETQYF.

V gene TRBV19 combines with J gene TRBJ2-2; 15 bases map to TRBD2. CDR1 and CDR2 (germline): LNHDA, SQIVND (reference sequence). The ends lost 4 bases at V and 1 base at J; junction bases unmatched: 4. The CDR3 spans 18 residues. In DNA form, the CDR3 reads TGTGCCAGTAGTAATCTGGGACTAGCGGGGGGGAACACCGGGGAGCTGTTTTTT. Translation: CASSNLGLAGGNTGELFF.

As regards this clonotype: A read error is possible here, since a much larger clone lies one base away. The rearrangement joins TRBV5-1 to TRBJ2-2, with a weak D call TRBD2 (5 bases). The CDR3 spans 16 residues. The germline V gene encodes CDR1 SGHRS and CDR2 YFSETQ. The CDR3 DNA sequence: TGCGCCAGCAGCTTGGCGGGCCTCCGCGACACCGGGGAGCTGCTTTTT. Translating gives CASSLAGLRDTGELLF.

Comment on this clonotype: A read error may produce the germline difference seen at one junction end. V usage is TRBV14 and J usage is TRBJ1-1; the D is unclear. Germline loops: CDR1 SGHDN, CDR2 FVKESK. CDR3 size: 13 residues. The CDR3 spells CASSLGRPTEAFF. The CDR3 DNA follows: TGTGCCAGCAGCCTCGGGCGACCCACTGAAGCCTTCTTT.

The chain is built from TRBV7-3 and TRBJ2-1; D possibly uses TRBD1 or TRBD2 (5 bases each). The CDR3 is made up of 16 amino acids. CDR1 and CDR2 (germline): SGHTA, FQGTGA. Trimming pared 5 bases from V and 2 bases from J, leaving 16 bases between. In nucleotides, the CDR3 is TGTGCCAGCAGCCCACGCCGGGACGGGGCCTACAATGAGCAGTTCTTC. This encodes CASSPRRDGAYNEQFF.

There are many counts of this clonotype. This chain connects TRBV12-3 or TRBV12-4 to TRBJ1-5; 8 nucleotides line up with TRBD1. The length of the CDR3 is 14 residues. V dropped 6 bases and J dropped 6; count of bases not matched to a gene: 7. The CDR3 here is CASSRQGLRQPQHF. The CDR3, as DNA: TGTGCCAGCAGCCGACAGGGGCTTCGTCAGCCCCAGCATTTT.

This clonotype came up many times. The V and J genes are TRBV2 and TRBJ1-6; 7 positions match TRBD1. Germline V gene sequence: CDR1 SNHLY, CDR2 FYNNEI. The V gene end was trimmed by 3 bases and the J gene end by 9 bases; junction bases not matched to a gene: 8. This CDR3 has 15 amino acids. The chain's CDR3 is CASSDRGISASPLHF. CDR3 DNA: TGTGCCAGCAGTGACAGGGGGATATCGGCTTCACCCCTCCACTTT.

This clonotype occurred a few times. The chain joins TRBV6-6 to TRBJ1-5, with TRBD1 as a possible D gene (6 bases). The V end was cut by 0 bases, the J end by 1 base, with 13 bases between. The germline CDR1 and CDR2 sequences are MNHNY and SVGAGI (reference sequence). The CDR3 is 17 residues long. CDR3 bases: TGTGCCAGCAGTTACTCGACAGGACCTTTGAGCAATCAGCCCCAGCATTTT. Its protein product is CASSYSTGPLSNQPQHF.

V usage is TRBV24-1 and J usage is TRBJ1-5; 11 bases map to TRBD1. Germline trimming cut 2 bases from V and 2 bases from J; bases unmatched to any gene: 10. The germline V gene has CDR1 KGHDR and CDR2 SFDVKD. This CDR3 is built from 19 residues. Here the CDR3 reads CATSDSAWTGGEGNQPQHF. CDR3 DNA sequence: TGTGCCACCAGTGATTCTGCTTGGACAGGGGGCGAAGGCAATCAGCCCCAGCATTTT.

This clonotype was detected only a few times. The chain carries TRBV29-1 and TRBJ2-7, with 9 positions matching TRBD1. CDR3 length: 14 amino acids. Germline trimming cut 7 bases from V and 5 bases from J; bases unmatched to any gene: 12. CDR1 and CDR2 (germline): SQVTM, ANQGSEA. The CDR3 loop reads CSAGGGTGIDEQYF. The CDR3 region has the DNA TGCAGCGCCGGGGGTGGGACAGGGATCGACGAGCAGTACTTC.

V is TRBV29-1 and J is TRBJ2-5, with D perhaps TRBD1 or TRBD2 (6 bases each). Germline V gives CDR1 SQVTM, CDR2 ANQGSEA. CDR3 length equals 10 residues. Trimming removed 8 bases at V and 6 bases at J, with 10 bases between. The CDR3 nucleotides are TGCAGCCAAGGGGGGAAGACCCAGTACTTC. Translation: CSQGGKTQYF.